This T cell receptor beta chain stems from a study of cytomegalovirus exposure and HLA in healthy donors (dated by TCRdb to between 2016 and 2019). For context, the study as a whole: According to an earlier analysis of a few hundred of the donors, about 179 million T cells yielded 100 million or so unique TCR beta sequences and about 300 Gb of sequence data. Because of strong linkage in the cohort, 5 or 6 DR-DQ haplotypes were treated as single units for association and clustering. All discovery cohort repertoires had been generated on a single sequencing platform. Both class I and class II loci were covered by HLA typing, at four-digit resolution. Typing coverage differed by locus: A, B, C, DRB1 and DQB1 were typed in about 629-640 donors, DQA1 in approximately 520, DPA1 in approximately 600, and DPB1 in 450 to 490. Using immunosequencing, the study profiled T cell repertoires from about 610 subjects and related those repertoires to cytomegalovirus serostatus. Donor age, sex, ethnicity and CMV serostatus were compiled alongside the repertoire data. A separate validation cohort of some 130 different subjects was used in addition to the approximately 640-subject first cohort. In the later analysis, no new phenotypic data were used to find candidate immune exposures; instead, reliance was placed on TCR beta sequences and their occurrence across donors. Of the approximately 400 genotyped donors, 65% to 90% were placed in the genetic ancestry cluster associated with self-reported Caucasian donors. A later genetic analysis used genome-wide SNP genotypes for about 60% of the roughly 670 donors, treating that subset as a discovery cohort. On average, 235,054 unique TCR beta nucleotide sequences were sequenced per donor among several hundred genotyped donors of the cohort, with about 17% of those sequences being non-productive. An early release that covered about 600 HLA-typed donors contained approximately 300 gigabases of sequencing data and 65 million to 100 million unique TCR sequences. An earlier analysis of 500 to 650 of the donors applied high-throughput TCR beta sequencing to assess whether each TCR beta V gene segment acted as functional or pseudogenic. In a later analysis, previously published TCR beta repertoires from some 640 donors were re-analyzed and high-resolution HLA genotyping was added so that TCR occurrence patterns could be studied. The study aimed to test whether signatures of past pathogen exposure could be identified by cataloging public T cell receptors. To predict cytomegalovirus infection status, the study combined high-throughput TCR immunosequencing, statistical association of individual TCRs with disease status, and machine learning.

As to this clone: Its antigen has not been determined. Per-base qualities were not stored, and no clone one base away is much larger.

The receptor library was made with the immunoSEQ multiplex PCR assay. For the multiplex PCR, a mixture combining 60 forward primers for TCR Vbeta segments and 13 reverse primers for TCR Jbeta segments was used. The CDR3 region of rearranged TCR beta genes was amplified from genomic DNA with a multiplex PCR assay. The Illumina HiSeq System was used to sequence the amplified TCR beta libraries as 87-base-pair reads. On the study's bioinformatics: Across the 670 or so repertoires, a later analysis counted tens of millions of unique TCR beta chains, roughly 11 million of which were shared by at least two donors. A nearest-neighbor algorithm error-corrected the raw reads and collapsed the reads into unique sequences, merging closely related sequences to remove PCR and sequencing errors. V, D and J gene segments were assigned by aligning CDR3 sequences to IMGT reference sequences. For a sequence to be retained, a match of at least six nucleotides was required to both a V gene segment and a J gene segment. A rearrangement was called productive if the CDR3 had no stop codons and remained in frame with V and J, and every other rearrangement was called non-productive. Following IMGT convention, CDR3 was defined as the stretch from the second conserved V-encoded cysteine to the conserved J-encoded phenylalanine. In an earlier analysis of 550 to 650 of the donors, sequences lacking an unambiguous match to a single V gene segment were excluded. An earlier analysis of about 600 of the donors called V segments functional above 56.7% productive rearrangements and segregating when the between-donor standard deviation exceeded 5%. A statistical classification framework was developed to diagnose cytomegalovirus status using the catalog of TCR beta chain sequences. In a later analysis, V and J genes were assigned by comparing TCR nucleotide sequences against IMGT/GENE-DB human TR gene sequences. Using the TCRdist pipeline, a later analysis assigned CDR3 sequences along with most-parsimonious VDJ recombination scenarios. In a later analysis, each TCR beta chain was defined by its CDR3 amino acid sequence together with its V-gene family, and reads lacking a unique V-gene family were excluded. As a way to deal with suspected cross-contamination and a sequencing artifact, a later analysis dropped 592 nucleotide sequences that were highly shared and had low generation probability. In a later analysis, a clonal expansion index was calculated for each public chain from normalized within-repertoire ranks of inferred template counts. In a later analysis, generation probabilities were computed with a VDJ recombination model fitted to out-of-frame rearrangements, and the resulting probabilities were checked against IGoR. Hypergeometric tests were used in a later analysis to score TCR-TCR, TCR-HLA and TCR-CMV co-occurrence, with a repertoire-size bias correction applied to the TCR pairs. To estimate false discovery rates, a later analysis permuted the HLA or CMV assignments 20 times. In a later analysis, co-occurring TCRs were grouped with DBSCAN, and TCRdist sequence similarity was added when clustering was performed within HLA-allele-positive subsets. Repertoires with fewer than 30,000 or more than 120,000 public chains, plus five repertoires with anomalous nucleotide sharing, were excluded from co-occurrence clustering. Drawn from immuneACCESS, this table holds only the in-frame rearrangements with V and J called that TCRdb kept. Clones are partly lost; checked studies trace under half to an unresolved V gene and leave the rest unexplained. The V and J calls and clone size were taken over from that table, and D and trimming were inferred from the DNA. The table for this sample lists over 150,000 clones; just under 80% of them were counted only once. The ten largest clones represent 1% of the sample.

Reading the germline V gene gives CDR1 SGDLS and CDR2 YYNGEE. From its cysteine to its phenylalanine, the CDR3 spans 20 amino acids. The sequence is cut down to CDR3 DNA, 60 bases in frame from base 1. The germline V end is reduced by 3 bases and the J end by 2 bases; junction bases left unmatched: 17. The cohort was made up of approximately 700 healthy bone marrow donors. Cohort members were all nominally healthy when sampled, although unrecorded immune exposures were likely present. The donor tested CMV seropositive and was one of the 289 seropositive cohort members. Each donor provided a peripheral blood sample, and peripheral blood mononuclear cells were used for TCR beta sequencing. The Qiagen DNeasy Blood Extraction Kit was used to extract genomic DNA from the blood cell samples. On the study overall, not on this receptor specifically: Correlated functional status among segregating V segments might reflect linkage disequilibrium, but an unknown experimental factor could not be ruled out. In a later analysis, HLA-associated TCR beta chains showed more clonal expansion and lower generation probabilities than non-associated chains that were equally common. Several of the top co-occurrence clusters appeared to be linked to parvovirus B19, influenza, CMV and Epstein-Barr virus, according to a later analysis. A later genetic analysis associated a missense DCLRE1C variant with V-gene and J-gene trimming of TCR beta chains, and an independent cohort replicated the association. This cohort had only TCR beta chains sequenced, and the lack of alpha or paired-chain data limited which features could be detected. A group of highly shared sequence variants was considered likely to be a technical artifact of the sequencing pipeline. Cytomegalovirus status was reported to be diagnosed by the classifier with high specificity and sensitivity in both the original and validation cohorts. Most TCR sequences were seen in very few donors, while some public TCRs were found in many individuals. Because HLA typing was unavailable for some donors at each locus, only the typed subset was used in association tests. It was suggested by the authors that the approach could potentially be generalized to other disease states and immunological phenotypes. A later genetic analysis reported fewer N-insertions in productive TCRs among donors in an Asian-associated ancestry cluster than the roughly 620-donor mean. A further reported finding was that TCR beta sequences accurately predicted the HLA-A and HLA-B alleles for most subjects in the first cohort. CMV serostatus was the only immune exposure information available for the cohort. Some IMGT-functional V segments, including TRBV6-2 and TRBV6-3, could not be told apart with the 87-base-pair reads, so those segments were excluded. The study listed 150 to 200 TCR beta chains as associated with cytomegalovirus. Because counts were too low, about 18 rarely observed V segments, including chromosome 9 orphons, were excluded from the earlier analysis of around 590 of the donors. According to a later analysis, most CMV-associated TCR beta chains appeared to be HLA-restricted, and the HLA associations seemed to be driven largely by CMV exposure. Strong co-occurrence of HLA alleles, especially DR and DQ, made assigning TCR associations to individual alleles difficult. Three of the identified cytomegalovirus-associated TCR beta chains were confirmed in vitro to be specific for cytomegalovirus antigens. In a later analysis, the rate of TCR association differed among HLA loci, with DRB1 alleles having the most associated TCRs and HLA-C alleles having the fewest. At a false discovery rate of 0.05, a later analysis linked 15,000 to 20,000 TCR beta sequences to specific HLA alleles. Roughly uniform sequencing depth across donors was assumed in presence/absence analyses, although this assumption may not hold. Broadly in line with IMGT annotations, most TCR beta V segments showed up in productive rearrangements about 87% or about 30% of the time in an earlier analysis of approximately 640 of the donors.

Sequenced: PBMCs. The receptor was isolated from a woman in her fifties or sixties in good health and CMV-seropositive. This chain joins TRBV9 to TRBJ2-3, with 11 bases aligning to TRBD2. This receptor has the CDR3 CASSAQRSRRLAGTTDTQYF. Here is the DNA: TGTGCCAGCAGCGCACAACGTAGTCGCCGACTAGCGGGGACCACAGATACGCAGTATTTT.